A selection of T cell receptor beta chains follows, all from one sample in a study of blood T cell repertoires in COVID-19. Sequenced by immunoSEQ multiplex PCR; TCRdb stores in-frame clones only, minus some. Counted here are some 200,000 clones, 80% to 90% occurring once; the ten biggest clones make up about 7%. What was sequenced was PBMCs or T cells enriched from blood (not recorded which). The receptors were gathered from a man younger than 40 in a cohort exposed to, infected with or recovered from COVID-19 (not recorded which). CDR3s leave out the opening cysteine and the closing phenylalanine or tryptophan. Clone sizes are given selectively: once, few, many, or a class where the clone is expanded.

CDR3: ASSGRQGASEKLF
V: TRBV25-1
size: .

CDR3: ASSRLDSYNEQF
V: TRBV28
size: .

CDR3: ASSHGGDRTYGYT
V: TRBV4-1
size: .

CDR3: ASSPRRGGGGDTQY
V: TRBV9
size: .

CDR3: ASSMEHSGRYTEQF
V: TRBV5-1
size: once

CDR3: ASSSLKDRGAEDT
V: TRBV18
size: .

CDR3: ATSRETGANYGYT
V: TRBV15
size: once

CDR3: ASETRGRAGVRDTQY
V: TRBV7-2
size: .

CDR3: ASSVLGQGTNEQY
V: TRBV2
size: .

CDR3: ASSQGPRSGNTIY
V: TRBV5-4
size: once

CDR3: ASSSRTGSYNEQF
V: TRBV6-5
size: few

CDR3: ASSVQSSYNEQF
V: TRBV19
size: .

CDR3: ASSSDYYNEQF
V: TRBV7-9
size: .

CDR3: ASSVAAGGDTIY
V: TRBV9
size: .

CDR3: ASSEGGGNQPQH
V: TRBV18
size: .

CDR3: ATSRGEPQGEKLF
V: TRBV24-1
size: .

CDR3: ASSSYDRPDGEQY
V: TRBV28
size: .

CDR3: ASSLRTGQTF
V: TRBV27
size: .

CDR3: ASSPRQGEGQPQH
V: TRBV7-2
size: many

CDR3: ASSHPRGRSTEAF
V: TRBV4-1
size: once

CDR3: ASSPRLGEGANTEAF
V: TRBV18
size: .

CDR3: ASREAGLAGPQETQY
V: TRBV5-1
size: .

CDR3: ASTPTGGSGSPLH
V: TRBV27
size: .

CDR3: ASSSNYEQY
V: TRBV7-2
size: .

CDR3: ASSLSGGSTYEQY
V: TRBV5-1
size: .

CDR3: ASSGTGTGRVEQF
V: TRBV9
size: .

CDR3: ASSDGTSGNEQF
V: TRBV6-4
size: .

CDR3: ASSQGGETQY
V: TRBV25-1
size: .

CDR3: ASSLGSGGYEQY
V: TRBV5-1
size: once

CDR3: ATSRGDFYEQY
V: TRBV15
size: once

CDR3: ASARGLAGVGTDTQY
V: TRBV7-8
size: .

CDR3: ASSPSRQPQH
V: TRBV19
size: .

CDR3: ASSLARAAGGNEQF
V: TRBV11-3
size: .

CDR3: ASTNTGDEQY
V: TRBV2
size: .

CDR3: ASSLPHLAGGYGETQY
V: TRBV28
size: .

CDR3: ASSLDTIAGAYNEQF
V: TRBV5-1
size: .

CDR3: ASSESAYTSEYNEQF
V: TRBV2
size: .

CDR3: ASSPGGRGQTEAF
V: TRBV28
size: .

CDR3: ATSRVGGLRYEQY
V: TRBV15
size: .

CDR3: ASSSRETQY
V: TRBV19
size: .

CDR3: ASSADSRYGYT
V: TRBV5-1
size: .

CDR3: ATSDFEGDSYNEQF
V: TRBV24-1
size: few